Listed below are T cell receptor beta chains from one sample, sequenced in a study of blood T cell repertoires in COVID-19. The data were produced by immunoSEQ multiplex PCR, yet TCRdb's version contains in-frame clones alone and is incomplete. The sample carries approximately 11,000 clones, roughly 85% recorded once. The specimen was peripheral blood. The receptor set was obtained from a human donor in a cohort sampled during active COVID-19. The CDR3 runs from the conserved cysteine through the conserved F or W. D genes are given only for firm matches. Some rows have no size entry. The others give once, few or many, or a class for an expanded clone.

TRBV6-1,.,TRBJ2-1,.,TGTGCCAGCAGTGAATTTAGTGAGCAGTTCTTC,CASSEFSEQFF
TRBV30,.,TRBJ1-3,.,TGTGCCTGGAGTGCCGGGGGAACGAGGGCGCGTGGAAACACCATATATTTT,CAWSAGGTRARGNTIYF
TRBV9,.,TRBJ1-2,.,TGTGCCAGCAGCCCTAAGACGGACAGTTTCTATGGCTACACCTTC,CASSPKTDSFYGYTF
TRBV6-2/TRBV6-3,.,TRBJ2-3,.,TGTGCCAGCAGTTACCCTGCAGATACGCAGTATTTT,CASSYPADTQYF
TRBV24-1,.,TRBJ1-4,.,TGTGCCACCAGTGATTTAGCCCTCGGCGGAAGTCATAATGAAAAACTGTTTTTT,CATSDLALGGSHNEKLFF
TRBV5-1,.,TRBJ2-7,.,TGCGCCAGCAGCTCGACAGGACGGTACTCCTACGAGCAGTACTTC,CASSSTGRYSYEQYF
TRBV19,.,TRBJ2-7,.,TGTGCCAGTAGCCCCACCGGGACAAGTAGCGAGCAGTACTTC,CASSPTGTSSEQYF
TRBV4-2,.,TRBJ2-2,TRBD1,TGTGCCAGCAGCCACGGACAGGGTAAAAGGACCGGGGAGCTGTTTTTT,CASSHGQGKRTGELFF
TRBV19,.,TRBJ1-2,.,TGTGCCAGTAGTTTCCGGACAGATGGCTACACCTTC,CASSFRTDGYTF
TRBV29-1,.,TRBJ1-1,.,TGCAGCGTTGATAGTCAGACAGCGAACACTGAAGCTTTCTTT,CSVDSQTANTEAFF
TRBV28,.,TRBJ1-2,TRBD1,TGTGCCAGCGGTACAGGGGGCTCTAACTATGGCTACACCTTC,CASGTGGSNYGYTF
TRBV25-1,.,TRBJ1-3,TRBD1,TGTGCCAGCAGTAAATCCGGACAGGTCTCTGGAAACACCATATATTTT,CASSKSGQVSGNTIYF
TRBV10-3,once,TRBJ1-5,.,TGTGCCATCAGTGGGTGGAGGTCACCTAGCAATCAGCCCCAGCATTTT,CAISGWRSPSNQPQHF
TRBV7-6,.,TRBJ2-5,.,TGTGCCAGCAGCTTGGGGGCTTTGCGGGCCACAGAGACCCAGTACTTC,CASSLGALRATETQYF
TRBV15,.,TRBJ2-5,.,TGTGCCACCAGCAGCCCTTTAGGACAGAAAAAAGAGACCCAGTACTTC,CATSSPLGQKKETQYF
TRBV3-1/TRBV3-2,.,TRBJ2-5,.,TGTGCCAGCAGCAAGACCGTCAGGGTAGGAGAGACCCAGTACTTC,CASSKTVRVGETQYF
TRBV20-1,.,TRBJ2-5,.,TGCAGTGCCAGTAACTCGGCGGGAATCAAGACCCAGTACTTC,CSASNSAGIKTQYF
TRBV2,.,TRBJ2-7,.,TGTGCCAGCAGTGAGTCACAACCTTCTTTTTACGAGCAGTACTTC,CASSESQPSFYEQYF
TRBV5-5,.,TRBJ1-4,TRBD1,TGTGCCAGCAGCTTGGCCCGCGGGACAGCTAATGAAAAACTGTTTTTT,CASSLARGTANEKLFF
TRBV2,once,TRBJ2-1,.,TGTGCCAGCAGTGGACAGTCCTACAATGAGCAGTTCTTC,CASSGQSYNEQFF
TRBV29-1,.,TRBJ1-1,.,TGCAGCGTACCGGGACACGGAGACACTGAAGCTTTCTTT,CSVPGHGDTEAFF
TRBV24-1,.,TRBJ1-4,TRBD1,TGTGCCACCAGTGCCCGGGGGACAGGGCGGGAAAAACTGTTTTTT,CATSARGTGREKLFF
TRBV5-1,once,TRBJ2-1,.,TGCGCCAGCAGTCCTAGCCGTGAGCAGTTCTTC,CASSPSREQFF
TRBV7-8,few,TRBJ2-3,TRBD2,TGTGCCAGCAGCTTAGGTAGCGGGAACACAGATACGCAGTATTTT,CASSLGSGNTDTQYF
TRBV2,.,TRBJ2-6,.,.,CASSTSGSGANVLTF
TRBV30,.,TRBJ2-1,TRBD1,TGTGCCTGGAGGGGACAGGGGTGGATGAGAAATGAGCAGTTCTTC,CAWRGQGWMRNEQFF
TRBV18,few,TRBJ1-6,.,TGTGCCAGCTCACCAGCCGGTATGAGACAGACAAATAATTCACCCCTCCACTTT,CASSPAGMRQTNNSPLHF
TRBV3-1/TRBV3-2,.,TRBJ2-5,TRBD2,TGTGCCAGCAGCCCTAGCGGGAGGGCCTCGATCGGGGAGACCCAGTACTTC,CASSPSGRASIGETQYF
TRBV10-2,.,TRBJ1-6,.,TGCGCCAGCGGAGATCTTACGGGACTCAATTCACCCCTCCACTTT,CASGDLTGLNSPLHF
TRBV25-1,.,TRBJ1-2,TRBD1,TGTGCCAGCAGTGTTGGACAGGGGGCGCATGGCTACACCTTC,CASSVGQGAHGYTF
TRBV6-5,once,TRBJ2-7,.,TGTGCCAGCTCTTTCTCCTACGAGCAGTACTTC,CASSFSYEQYF
TRBV30,.,TRBJ2-7,.,TGTGCCTGGAATCTCGTCTCCTACGAGCAGTACTTC,CAWNLVSYEQYF
TRBV7-2,.,TRBJ2-5,TRBD1,TGTGCCAGCAGCCCCCGACCGGGACAGGGACAGACCCAGTACTTC,CASSPRPGQGQTQYF
TRBV28,.,TRBJ1-1,.,TGTGCCAGCACCCTAGCGAACACTGAAGCTTTCTTT,CASTLANTEAFF
TRBV15,.,TRBJ1-4,TRBD1,TGTGCCACCAGCCGGGACAGGGGGGCTGAAAAACTGTTTTTT,CATSRDRGAEKLFF
TRBV27,.,TRBJ2-3,.,TGTGCCAGCAGTTTATCGGCGGCTACAGATACGCAGTATTTT,CASSLSAATDTQYF
TRBV4-1,.,TRBJ2-7,.,TGCGCCAGCAGCCGGGGGATGGGAGGCGAGCAGTACTTC,CASSRGMGGEQYF
TRBV28,.,TRBJ2-3,.,TGTGCCAGCAGTTTAAGGTTGCTCCCGGGGGAAGTCTACACAGATACGCAGTATTTT,CASSLRLLPGEVYTDTQYF
TRBV5-1,.,TRBJ1-6,TRBD1,TGCGCCAGCAGCTTAGGGGGCGCGGATTCACCCCTCCACTTT,CASSLGGADSPLHF